The clone carrying this T cell receptor beta chain occurred a few times. Its matching antigen is unknown. The data are from a study of cytotoxic CD8 clonotypes in ibrutinib-treated CLL. For the study at large: Patients attained about 24 partial and 2 complete responses; at median around 70 months, roughly 15 remained remitted while around twelve progressed. General study results and limits: Researchers report that baseline clonality outpaced age-matched healthy donors and tracked circulating CD8+ T-cell counts. Clonality showed a rise at ibrutinib response that reversed toward baseline at progression. Private clonotypes, not public ones, expanded at ibrutinib response.

Sequencing was performed with immunoSEQ multiplex PCR; in TCRdb, only in-frame clones are kept and a portion is missing. The data show approximately 42,000 clones, about 72% seen once. This CDR3 has 15 residues. The V gene's germline CDR1 is SGHRS and CDR2 YFSETQ. Trimming cost V 0 bases and J 3 bases, with 13 bases left between them. The chain uses TRBV5-1 and TRBJ2-7, with D unresolved. This TCR came from a human donor with chronic lymphocytic leukemia. The sequencing here drew on PBMCs, taken after 12 months of ibrutinib treatment. In DNA form, the CDR3 reads TGCGCCAGCAGCTTGGAACCGCCCCCTGGCTACGAGCAGTACTTC. Translating it yields CASSLEPPPGYEQYF.